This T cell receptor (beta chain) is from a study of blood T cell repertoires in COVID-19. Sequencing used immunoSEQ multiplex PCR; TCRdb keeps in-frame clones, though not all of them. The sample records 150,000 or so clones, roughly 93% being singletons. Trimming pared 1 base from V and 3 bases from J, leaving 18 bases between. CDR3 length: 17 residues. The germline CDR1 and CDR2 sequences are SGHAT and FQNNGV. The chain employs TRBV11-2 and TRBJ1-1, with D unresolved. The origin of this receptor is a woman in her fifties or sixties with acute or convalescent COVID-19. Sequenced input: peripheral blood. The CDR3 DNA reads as TGTGCCAGCAGCTTAGGCGAGACGGGATTATGGGACACTGAAGCTTTCTTT. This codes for CASSLGETGLWDTEAFF.